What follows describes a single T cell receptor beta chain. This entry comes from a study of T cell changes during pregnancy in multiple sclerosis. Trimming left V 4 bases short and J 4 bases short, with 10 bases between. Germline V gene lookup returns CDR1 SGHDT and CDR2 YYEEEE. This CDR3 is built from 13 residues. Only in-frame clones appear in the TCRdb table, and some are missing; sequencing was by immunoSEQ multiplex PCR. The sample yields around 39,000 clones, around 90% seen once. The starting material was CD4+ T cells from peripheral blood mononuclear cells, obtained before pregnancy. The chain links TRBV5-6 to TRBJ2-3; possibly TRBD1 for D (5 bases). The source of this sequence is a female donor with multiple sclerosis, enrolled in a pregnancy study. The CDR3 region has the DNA TGTGCCAGCAGCCTCCGACAGCCAGATACGCAGTATTTT. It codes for CASSLRQPDTQYF.